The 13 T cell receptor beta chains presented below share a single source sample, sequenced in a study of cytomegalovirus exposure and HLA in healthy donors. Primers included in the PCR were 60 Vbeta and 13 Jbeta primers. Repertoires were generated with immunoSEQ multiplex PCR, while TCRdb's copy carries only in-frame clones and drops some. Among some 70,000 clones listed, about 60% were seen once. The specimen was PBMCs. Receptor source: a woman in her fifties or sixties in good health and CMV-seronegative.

As DNA, the CDR3 is TGCAGTGCTAGACGGGGTTATGGCTACACCTTC. It translates to CSARRGYGYTF. V and J are TRBV20-1 and TRBJ1-2, with D unclear. Germline CDR1 reads DFQATT; CDR2 reads SNEGSKA (reference sequence). V lost 2 bases and J 5 bases, leaving 6 bases between the germline ends. CDR3 size: 11 residues.

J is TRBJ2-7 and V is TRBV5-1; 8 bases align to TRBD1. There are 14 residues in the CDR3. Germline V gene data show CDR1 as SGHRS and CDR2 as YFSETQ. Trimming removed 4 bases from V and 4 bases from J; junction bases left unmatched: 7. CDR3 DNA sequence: TGCGCCAGCAGCACAGGGACAGGTGTATACGAGCAGTACTTC. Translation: CASSTGTGVYEQYF.

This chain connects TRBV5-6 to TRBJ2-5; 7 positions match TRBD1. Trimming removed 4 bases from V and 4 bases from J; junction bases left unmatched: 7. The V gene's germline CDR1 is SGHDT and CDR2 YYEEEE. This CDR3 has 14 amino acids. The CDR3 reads CASSIDRVTETQYF. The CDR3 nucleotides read TGTGCCAGCAGCATCGACAGGGTCACAGAGACCCAGTACTTC.

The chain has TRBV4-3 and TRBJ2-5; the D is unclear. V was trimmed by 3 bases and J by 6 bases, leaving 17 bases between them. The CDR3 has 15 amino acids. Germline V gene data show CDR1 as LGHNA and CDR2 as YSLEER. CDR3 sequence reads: CASSHDFIAGQTQYF. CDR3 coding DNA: TGCGCCAGCAGCCACGATTTCATCGCTGGGCAGACCCAGTACTTC.

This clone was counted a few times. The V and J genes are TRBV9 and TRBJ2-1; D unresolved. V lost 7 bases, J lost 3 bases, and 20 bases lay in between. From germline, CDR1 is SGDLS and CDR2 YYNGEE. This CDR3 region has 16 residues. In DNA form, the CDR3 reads TGTGCCAGCGACCGTAAGTTGCGGTTACTCTACAATGAGCAGTTCTTC. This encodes CASDRKLRLLYNEQFF.

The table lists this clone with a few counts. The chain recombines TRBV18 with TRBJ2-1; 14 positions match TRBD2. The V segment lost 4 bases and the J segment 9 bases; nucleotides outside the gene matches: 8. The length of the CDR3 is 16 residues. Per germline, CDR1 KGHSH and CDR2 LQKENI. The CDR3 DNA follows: TGTGCCAGCTCACTAACGGGACTAGCGGGAGTGGGTGAGCAGTTCTTC. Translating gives CASSLTGLAGVGEQFF. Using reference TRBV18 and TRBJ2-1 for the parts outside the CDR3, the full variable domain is NAGVMQNPRHLVRRRGQEARLRCSPMKGHSHVYWYRQLPEEGLKFMVYLQKENIIDESGMPKERFSAEFPKEGPSILRIQQVVRGDSAAYFCASSLTGLAGVGEQFFGPGTRLTVL.

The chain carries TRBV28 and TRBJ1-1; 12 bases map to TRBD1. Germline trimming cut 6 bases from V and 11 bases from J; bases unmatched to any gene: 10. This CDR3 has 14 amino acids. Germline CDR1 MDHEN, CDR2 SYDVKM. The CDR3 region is CASSTSGTGGFAFF. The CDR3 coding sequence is TGTGCCAGCAGCACCAGCGGGACAGGGGGCTTTGCTTTCTTT. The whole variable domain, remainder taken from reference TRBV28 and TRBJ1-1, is DVKVTQSSRYLVKRTGEKVFLECVQDMDHENMFWYRQDPGLGLRLIYFSYDVKMKEKGDIPEGYSVSREKKERFSLILESASTNQTSMYLCASSTSGTGGFAFFGQGTRLTVV.

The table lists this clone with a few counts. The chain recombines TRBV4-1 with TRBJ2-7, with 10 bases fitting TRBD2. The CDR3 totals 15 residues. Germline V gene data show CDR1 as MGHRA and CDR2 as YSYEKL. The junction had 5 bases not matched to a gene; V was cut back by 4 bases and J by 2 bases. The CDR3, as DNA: TGCGCCAGCAGCCCAAGGACTAGCGGAGCCTACGAGCAGTACTTC. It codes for CASSPRTSGAYEQYF.

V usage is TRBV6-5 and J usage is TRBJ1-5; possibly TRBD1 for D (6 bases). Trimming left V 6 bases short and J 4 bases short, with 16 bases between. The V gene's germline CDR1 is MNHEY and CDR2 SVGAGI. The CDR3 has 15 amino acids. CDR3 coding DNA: TGTGCCAGCAGGGACAGACAGGACCCTAATCAGCCCCAGCATTTT. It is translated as CASRDRQDPNQPQHF.

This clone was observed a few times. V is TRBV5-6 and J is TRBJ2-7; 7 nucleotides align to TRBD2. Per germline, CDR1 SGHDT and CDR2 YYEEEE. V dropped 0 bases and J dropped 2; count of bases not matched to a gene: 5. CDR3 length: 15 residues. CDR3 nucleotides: TGTGCCAGCAGCTTGGCCCCTAGCGGCACCTACGAGCAGTACTTC. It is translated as CASSLAPSGTYEQYF.

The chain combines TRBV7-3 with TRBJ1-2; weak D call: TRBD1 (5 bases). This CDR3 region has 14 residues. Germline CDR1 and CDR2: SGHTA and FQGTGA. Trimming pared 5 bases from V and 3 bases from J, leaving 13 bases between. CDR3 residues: CASSATALDYGYTF. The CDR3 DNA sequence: TGTGCCAGCAGCGCGACAGCCTTAGACTATGGCTACACCTTC.

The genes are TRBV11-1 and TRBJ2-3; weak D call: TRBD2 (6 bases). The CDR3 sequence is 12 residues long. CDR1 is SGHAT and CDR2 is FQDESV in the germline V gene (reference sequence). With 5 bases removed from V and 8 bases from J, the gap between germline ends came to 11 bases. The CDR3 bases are TGTGCCAGCAGCCAGGGAGGAGGTACGCAGTATTTT. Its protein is CASSQGGGTQYF.

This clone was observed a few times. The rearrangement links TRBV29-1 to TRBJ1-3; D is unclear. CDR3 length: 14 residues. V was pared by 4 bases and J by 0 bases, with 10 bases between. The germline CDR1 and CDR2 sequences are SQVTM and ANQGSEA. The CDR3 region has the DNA TGCAGCGTTGGATCAGCGCGCTCTGGAAACACCATATATTTT. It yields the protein CSVGSARSGNTIYF.